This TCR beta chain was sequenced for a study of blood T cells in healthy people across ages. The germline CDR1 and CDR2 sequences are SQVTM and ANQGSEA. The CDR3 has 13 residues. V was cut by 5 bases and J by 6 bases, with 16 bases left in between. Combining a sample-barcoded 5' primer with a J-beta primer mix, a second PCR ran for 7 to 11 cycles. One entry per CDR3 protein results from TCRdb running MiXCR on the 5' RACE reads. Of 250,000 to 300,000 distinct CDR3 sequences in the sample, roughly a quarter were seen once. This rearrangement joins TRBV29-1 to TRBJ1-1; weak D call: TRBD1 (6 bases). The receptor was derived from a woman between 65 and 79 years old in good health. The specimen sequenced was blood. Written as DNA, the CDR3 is TGCAGCGTTATGCTACAGGGTGTACCTGAAGCTTTCTTT. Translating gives CSVMLQGVPEAFF.